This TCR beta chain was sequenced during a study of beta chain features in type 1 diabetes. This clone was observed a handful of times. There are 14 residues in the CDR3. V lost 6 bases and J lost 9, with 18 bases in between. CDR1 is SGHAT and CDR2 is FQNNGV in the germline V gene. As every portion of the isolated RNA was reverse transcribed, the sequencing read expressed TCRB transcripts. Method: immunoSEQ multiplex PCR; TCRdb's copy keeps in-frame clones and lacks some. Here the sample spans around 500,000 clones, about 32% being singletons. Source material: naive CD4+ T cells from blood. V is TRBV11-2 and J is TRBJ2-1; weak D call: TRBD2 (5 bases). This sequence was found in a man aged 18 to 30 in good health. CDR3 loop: CASSHSGPGGEQFF. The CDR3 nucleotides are TGTGCCAGCAGTCACAGCGGACCCGGTGGTGAGCAGTTCTTC.